This T cell receptor beta chain was identified during a study of cytomegalovirus exposure and HLA in healthy donors. With regard to this clone: The antigen is undetermined.

Method: immunoSEQ multiplex PCR; TCRdb's copy keeps in-frame clones and lacks some. Among 100,000 to 150,000 clones, roughly 86% were seen once, and the ten largest hold 3% to 3.5%. Overall study findings and caveats: Cytomegalovirus-associated TCR beta chains were listed, numbering 164.

V lost 4 bases and J 5 bases, leaving 16 bases between the germline ends. Germline V gene lookup returns CDR1 SGHDT and CDR2 YYEEEE. The CDR3 loop spans 15 amino acids. The sequenced sample was PBMCs. The clonotype was recovered from a young man in good health and CMV-seronegative. The chain carries TRBV5-6 and TRBJ2-1; possibly TRBD2 for D (6 bases). The CDR3, as DNA: TGTGCCAGCAGCCTGACTAGAGGATTTAACAATGAGCAGTTCTTC. It is translated as CASSLTRGFNNEQFF.